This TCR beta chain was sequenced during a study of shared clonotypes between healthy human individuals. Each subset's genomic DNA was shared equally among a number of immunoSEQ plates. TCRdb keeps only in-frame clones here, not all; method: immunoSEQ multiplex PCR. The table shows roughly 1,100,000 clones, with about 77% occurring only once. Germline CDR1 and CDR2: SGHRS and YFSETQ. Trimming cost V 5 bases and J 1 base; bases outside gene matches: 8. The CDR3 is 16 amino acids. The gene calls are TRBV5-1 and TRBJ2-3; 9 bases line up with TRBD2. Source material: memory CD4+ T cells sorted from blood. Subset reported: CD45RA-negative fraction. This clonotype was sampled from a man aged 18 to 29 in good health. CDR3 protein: CASRFSGGVGTDTQYF. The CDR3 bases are TGCGCCAGCAGATTTAGCGGGGGAGTGGGCACAGATACGCAGTATTTT.